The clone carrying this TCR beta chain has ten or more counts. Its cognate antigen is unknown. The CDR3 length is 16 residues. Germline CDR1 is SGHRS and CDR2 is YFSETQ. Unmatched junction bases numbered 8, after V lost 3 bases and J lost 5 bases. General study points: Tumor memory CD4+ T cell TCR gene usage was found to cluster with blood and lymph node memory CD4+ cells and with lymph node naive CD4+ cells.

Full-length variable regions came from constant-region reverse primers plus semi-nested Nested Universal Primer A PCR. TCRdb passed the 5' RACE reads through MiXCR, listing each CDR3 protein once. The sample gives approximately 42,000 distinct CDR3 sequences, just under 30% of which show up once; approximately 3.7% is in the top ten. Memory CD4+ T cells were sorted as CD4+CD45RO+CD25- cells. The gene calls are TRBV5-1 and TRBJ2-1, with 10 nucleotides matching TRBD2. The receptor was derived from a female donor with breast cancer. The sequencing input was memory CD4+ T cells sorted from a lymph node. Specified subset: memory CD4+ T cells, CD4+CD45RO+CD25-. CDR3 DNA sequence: TGCGCCAGCAGCTACCGAGCGGGAGGGCCACACAATGAGCAGTTCTTC. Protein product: CASSYRAGGPHNEQFF. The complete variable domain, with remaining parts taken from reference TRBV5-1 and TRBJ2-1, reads KAGVTQTPRYLIKTRGQQVTLSCSPISGHRSVSWYQQTPGQGLQFLFEYFSETQRNKGNFPGRFSGRQFSNSRSEMNVSTLELGDSALYLCASSYRAGGPHNEQFFGPGTRLTVL.